Listed below are T cell receptor beta chains from one sample, sequenced in a study of cytomegalovirus exposure and HLA in healthy donors. Sequenced by immunoSEQ multiplex PCR; TCRdb stores in-frame clones only, minus some. Of 250,000 to 350,000 clones listed, 80% to 90% are singletons. Sequencing used PBMCs. These receptors were collected from a woman aged 18-29 years in good health and CMV-seronegative. Both conserved end residues are part of each CDR3. D genes are given only for firm matches. For some rows the clone size is stated as once, few or many, or as a class when expanded; others skip it.

clone_size d_call j_call v_call cdr3_nt cdr3_aa
. TRBD1 TRBJ1-1 TRBV27 TGTGCCAGCATTCCGACAGGGGTAAACACTGAAGCTTTCTTT CASIPTGVNTEAFF
. . TRBJ1-4 TRBV6-5 TGTGCCAGCGCCCAGGGCTGGGCAACTAATGAAAAACTGTTTTTT CASAQGWATNEKLFF
. TRBD1 TRBJ2-7 TRBV2 TGTGCCAGCAGCCCGGGACAGGGCCGTTTAGTCGAGCAGTACTTC CASSPGQGRLVEQYF
. TRBD2 TRBJ2-5 TRBV4-2 TGTGCCAGCAGCCAAGTCTTTAGCGGGAGAGAGACCCAGTACTTC CASSQVFSGRETQYF
. . TRBJ2-7 TRBV5-6 TGTGCCAGCAGCAGCGGGACAACCTTGGAGCAGTACTTC CASSSGTTLEQYF
. TRBD2 TRBJ2-2 TRBV5-4 TGTGCCAGCAGCTTAAGTGGGAGGGGATTGGGGGATGCCGGGGAGCTGTTTTTT CASSLSGRGLGDAGELFF
. . TRBJ1-1 TRBV7-9 TGTGCCAGCAGCTTGTTCTTGAAGGGGGAAGCTTTCTTT CASSLFLKGEAFF
once . TRBJ1-2 TRBV28 TGTGCCAGCAGTTTATCGTCCTATGGCTACACCTTC CASSLSSYGYTF
. . TRBJ2-7 TRBV11-2 TGTGCCAGCAGCGTATTAGCGGACGGGAGCACCTACGAGCAGTACTTC CASSVLADGSTYEQYF
. . TRBJ1-3 TRBV7-8 TGTGCCAGCAGCTTAGGAACAGGGATCTACTCTGGAAACACCATATATTTT CASSLGTGIYSGNTIYF
. TRBD1 TRBJ2-1 TRBV5-1 TGCGCCAGCAGCTTGTTTGGGACAGGGACCTACAATGAGCAGTTCTTC CASSLFGTGTYNEQFF
. . TRBJ1-1 TRBV6-5 TGTGCCAGCAGTTACTCGTACCAGGGTGCGGACACTGAAGCTTTCTTT CASSYSYQGADTEAFF
. TRBD1 TRBJ2-7 TRBV10-3 TGTGCCACCCTTGAGCTCGGGACAGGGGGCCGGTACGAGCAGTACTTC CATLELGTGGRYEQYF
. TRBD2 TRBJ2-1 TRBV5-1 TGCGCCAGCAGCCCGGGTCCCCTAGCGGGGGGGCTGGAGCAGTTCTTC CASSPGPLAGGLEQFF
. . TRBJ1-2 TRBV6-5 TGTGCCAGCAGTCGCTACAGCAACTATGGCTACACCTTC CASSRYSNYGYTF
. . TRBJ1-1 TRBV11-2 TGTGCCAGCAGTACCCGGTCCTTCACCGAAGCTTTCTTT CASSTRSFTEAFF
. TRBD2 TRBJ2-2 TRBV5-1 TGCGCCAGCAGCTTGGCCGGAGGACTAGCGGGAGTCGGGGAGCTGTTTTTT CASSLAGGLAGVGELFF
. TRBD2 TRBJ2-3 TRBV6-5 TGTGCCAGCAGTTCGGGCGGGAGGGCCACAGATACGCAGTATTTT CASSSGGRATDTQYF
few . TRBJ2-7 TRBV19 TGTGCCAGTAGTATCCCCGGGTCCTTCTACGAGCAGTACTTC CASSIPGSFYEQYF
. TRBD1 TRBJ1-2 TRBV4-3 TGCGCCAGCAGCCCTTCACAGGGGGCGGATTTTAACTATGGCTACACCTTC CASSPSQGADFNYGYTF
once TRBD1 TRBJ2-7 TRBV7-9 TGTGCCAGCAGCTTCCGTCGACAGGGGTCCTACGAGCAGTACTTC CASSFRRQGSYEQYF
once TRBD2 TRBJ2-2 TRBV9 TGTGCCAGCAGCGCGAGCCCCGGACTAGCGGGAAACACCGGGGAGCTGTTTTTT CASSASPGLAGNTGELFF